The clone carrying this TCR beta chain was recorded at least ten times. Each CDR3 protein is one row after TCRdb ran MiXCR on the 5' RACE reads. The profile shows tens of thousands of distinct CDR3 sequences, about 2% of them singletons. This record belongs to a study of neurological immune-mediated disorders. Germline V gives CDR1 SGHAT, CDR2 FQNNGV. The CDR3 loop spans 13 amino acids. The V end was cut by 3 bases, the J end by 8 bases, with 10 bases between. Sequencing input: PBMCs. V and J are TRBV11-2 and TRBJ1-4; TRBD1 is a possible D gene (5 bases). This clonotype originated in a woman between 40 and 55 years old with multiple sclerosis. CDR3 in DNA: TGTGCCAGCAGCTTGCGGACAATCGAAAAACTGTTTTTT. It translates to CASSLRTIEKLFF.